These 26 T cell receptor beta chains came from one sample sequenced in a study of shared clonotypes between healthy human individuals. The method was immunoSEQ multiplex PCR; TCRdb's version includes in-frame clones alone and lacks a portion of them. The table has roughly 2,000,000 clones, about 95% seen once; the top ten hold 1% to 1.5%. Selected positively for CCR7 and CD45RO-negative, naive CD8 cells excluded terminally differentiated effector memory CD45RA+ cells. The sequencing input was naive CD8+ T cells sorted from blood. The receptor set was obtained from a man aged 18 to 30 in good health.

The chain is built from TRBV28 and TRBJ2-7; 8 bases map to TRBD2. The CDR3 is 15 amino acids. V lost 7 bases to trimming and J lost 5 bases; unmatched junction nucleotides: 13. Germline V CDR1 and CDR2: MDHEN, SYDVKM. Here the CDR3 DNA reads TGTGCCAGCACCCCCCCGGAGGGGCGGGGGGACGAGCAGTACTTC. Translating it yields CASTPPEGRGDEQYF.

In DNA form, the CDR3 reads TGTGCCAGCAGTCCTTCCACGGACTTCTACGAGCAGTACTTC. Its translation is CASSPSTDFYEQYF. V is TRBV27 and J is TRBJ2-7; D perhaps matches TRBD2 (5 bases). The ends were cut back, 5 bases at V and 3 bases at J, with 14 bases in the middle. The CDR3 runs to 14 residues. The germline V gene has CDR1 MNHEY and CDR2 SMNVEV (reference sequence).

Note on this clone: The sample holds other DNA sequences that translate to the same CDR3. The chain recombines TRBV4-3 with TRBJ2-2, with 11 bases aligning to TRBD2. CDR1 and CDR2 (germline): LGHNA, YSLEER. The CDR3 is 16 residues long. With 4 bases clipped from V and 7 bases from J, the junction kept 8 bases outside the gene matches. Written as DNA, the CDR3 is TGCGCCAGCAGCCCGCTACTAGCGGGAGAGAGCGGGGAGCTGTTTTTT. It codes for CASSPLLAGESGELFF.

V usage is TRBV6-5 and J usage is TRBJ1-1; 7 bases are a match to TRBD1. The CDR3 loop spans 15 amino acids. The V and J ends lost 2 bases and 0 bases, in that order; junction bases with no gene match: 3. From germline, CDR1 is MNHEY and CDR2 SVGAGI. The CDR3 protein is CASSYAGGMNTEAFF. The DNA for the CDR3 is TGTGCCAGCAGTTACGCAGGGGGAATGAACACTGAAGCTTTCTTT.

V is TRBV27 and J is TRBJ2-3; tentatively, D is TRBD1 or TRBD2 (5 bases each). Looked up from germline, CDR1 is MNHEY and CDR2 is SMNVEV (reference sequence). The V end lost 2 bases, the J end lost 0 bases, and 12 bases lay between the germline ends. There are 16 residues in the CDR3. CDR3 in DNA: TGTGCCAGCAGTTTAGAGGTCGGGGCTAGCACAGATACGCAGTATTTT. Translation gives CASSLEVGASTDTQYF.

This chain's CDR3 is CASSLLEGALYEQYF. The CDR3, as DNA: TGTGCCAGCAGCTTACTCGAAGGAGCTCTCTACGAGCAGTACTTC. The rearrangement uses TRBV7-9 and TRBJ2-7; D gene unclear. Germline V CDR1 and CDR2: SEHNR, FQNEAQ (reference sequence). Trimming cost V 2 bases and J 3 bases, with 14 bases left between them. The CDR3 covers 15 residues.

The rearrangement joins TRBV6-5 to TRBJ1-6; D is undetermined. CDR1 is MNHEY, CDR2 SVGAGI, per germline. The V gene lost 7 bases and the J gene lost 5 bases, with 12 bases spanning the gap. This CDR3 spans 14 amino acids. CDR3 DNA: TGTGCCAGCACGAACCTCCGGAATAATTCACCCCTCCACTTT. This gives the protein CASTNLRNNSPLHF.

Worth noting for this clone: Additional DNA sequences in this sample encode the identical CDR3. V is TRBV4-1 and J is TRBJ1-1; D not resolved. From germline, CDR1 is MGHRA and CDR2 YSYEKL. The CDR3 contains 13 residues. V lost 0 bases to trimming and J lost 2 bases, with 4 bases between them. The CDR3, as DNA: TGCGCCAGCAGCCAAGAGCTTAACACTGAAGCTTTCTTT. Its translation: CASSQELNTEAFF.

This clone has a single count. The rearrangement links TRBV7-9 to TRBJ2-5, with D uncertain. Trimming left V 2 bases short and J 4 bases short, with 8 bases between. Per the germline V gene, CDR1 is SEHNR and CDR2 is FQNEAQ (reference sequence). The CDR3 totals 13 residues. DNA for the CDR3: TGTGCCAGCAGCTTAAGGAGCCCAGAGACCCAGTACTTC. Translated: CASSLRSPETQYF.

Regarding this clone: The same CDR3 arises from other DNA sequences in this sample as well. The gene calls are TRBV2 and TRBJ2-7; 10 nucleotides match TRBD2. This CDR3 has 14 amino acids. With V trimmed by 1 base and J by 3 bases, 0 bases remained unmatched. Per germline, CDR1 SNHLY and CDR2 FYNNEI. The CDR3: CASSEVAGGYEQYF. The CDR3 DNA is TGTGCCAGCAGTGAAGTAGCGGGAGGCTACGAGCAGTACTTC.

V is TRBV28 and J is TRBJ2-7; D may correspond to TRBD1 or TRBD2 (5 bases each). Trimming took 6 bases from V and 1 from J, leaving 13 bases between them. Germline values: CDR1 MDHEN, CDR2 SYDVKM. The CDR3 is 14 residues long. The chain's CDR3 is CASRPGRRSYEQYF. CDR3 bases: TGTGCCAGCAGGCCGGGACGTAGATCCTACGAGCAGTACTTC.

The chain has TRBV5-6 and TRBJ2-7; D remains ambiguous. Germline CDR1 reads SGHDT; CDR2 reads YYEEEE. V was pared by 1 base and J by 0 bases, with 11 bases between. This CDR3 region has 15 residues. The DNA of the CDR3 is TGTGCCAGCAGCTTGCAAGGCGCACCCTCCTACGAGCAGTACTTC. Amino acids: CASSLQGAPSYEQYF.

The rearrangement joins TRBV29-1 to TRBJ1-2, with D uncertain. Germline V gives CDR1 SQVTM, CDR2 ANQGSEA. The CDR3 spans 12 residues. The V end lost 3 bases, the J end lost 3 bases, and 8 bases lay between the germline ends. The CDR3 sequence: CSVDSGYYGYTF. CDR3 DNA: TGCAGCGTTGACTCGGGATACTATGGCTACACCTTC.

CDR3 loop: CASSLEAGTGNHGYTF. In DNA form, the CDR3 reads TGTGCCAGCAGCTTGGAAGCCGGGACAGGGAACCACGGCTACACCTTC. The chain has TRBV5-4 and TRBJ1-2; 9 nucleotides match TRBD1. The CDR3 has 16 amino acids. CDR1 SGHNT and CDR2 YYREEE come from the germline V gene (reference sequence). J was trimmed by 8 bases and V by 0 bases; bases with no gene match: 11.

This chain joins TRBV11-2 and TRBJ1-4, with D hard to call. The V gene lost 2 bases and the J gene lost 3 bases, with 10 bases spanning the gap. The CDR3 spans 15 residues. Germline-derived CDR1 and CDR2 are SGHAT and FQNNGV. The CDR3 coding sequence is TGTGCCAGCAGCTTAAATCTTACGCCTAATGAAAAACTGTTTTTT. It is translated as CASSLNLTPNEKLFF. The whole variable domain, remainder taken from reference TRBV11-2 and TRBJ1-4, is EAGVAQSPRYKIIEKRQSVAFWCNPISGHATLYWYQQILGQGPKLLIQFQNNGVVDDSQLPKDRFSAERLKGVDSTLKIQPAKLEDSAVYLCASSLNLTPNEKLFFGSGTQLSVL.

The table lists this clone with a count of one. CDR3: CASLEVGGPDTQYF. DNA for the CDR3: TGTGCCAGCCTCGAAGTGGGGGGCCCGGATACGCAGTATTTT. The rearrangement links TRBV6-5 to TRBJ2-3; either TRBD1 or TRBD2 may fit D (6 bases each). The CDR3 consists of 14 residues. V was clipped by 8 bases and J by 6 bases, with 18 bases between them. Germline assignment: CDR1 MNHEY and CDR2 SVGAGI.

The V call is TRBV30, the J call TRBJ2-3; D possibly uses TRBD1 or TRBD2 (6 bases each). The V gene's germline CDR1 is GTSNPN and CDR2 SVGIG (reference sequence). V was clipped by 1 base and J by 2 bases, with 10 bases between them. The CDR3 runs to 14 residues. The CDR3 here is CAWSGWGATDTQYF. The CDR3 region has the DNA TGTGCCTGGAGTGGGTGGGGGGCCACAGATACGCAGTATTTT.

This chain links TRBV6-5 with TRBJ2-5; the D gene is possibly TRBD1 (6 bases). Germline lookup yields CDR1 MNHEY and CDR2 SVGAGI. The CDR3 spans 14 residues. Between the trimmed V and J ends, which lost 7 bases and 2 bases, there was a span of 14 bases. Here the CDR3 DNA reads TGTGCCAGCACTTTGACAGGAGAACAAGAGACCCAGTACTTC. Translating gives CASTLTGEQETQYF.

This chain links TRBV4-1 with TRBJ1-1, with TRBD1 matching 8 bases. CDR3 length equals 16 residues. Germline V gene data show CDR1 as MGHRA and CDR2 as YSYEKL. V lost 1 base, J lost 0 bases, and 4 bases stayed unmatched. The CDR3 region is CASSQGMGQVNTEAFF. CDR3 DNA sequence: TGCGCCAGCAGCCAAGGAATGGGACAGGTGAACACTGAAGCTTTCTTT.

The rearrangement joins TRBV19 to TRBJ1-1, with D unclear. V was shortened by 6 bases and J by 6 bases, with 11 bases between the two germline ends. CDR1 LNHDA and CDR2 SQIVND come from the germline V gene (reference sequence). CDR3 length: 12 residues. As DNA, the CDR3 is TGTGCCAGTAGCCTCCCTGGCGCTGAAGCTTTCTTT. Its translation: CASSLPGAEAFF. The full variable domain, its missing parts supplied by reference TRBV19 and TRBJ1-1, is DGGITQSPKYLFRKEGQNVTLSCEQNLNHDAMYWYRQDPGQGLRLIYYSQIVNDFQKGDIAEGYSVSREKKESFPLTVTSAQKNPTAFYLCASSLPGAEAFFGQGTRLTVV.

The chain carries TRBV6-5 and TRBJ2-2; D is uncertain. Germline lookup yields CDR1 MNHEY and CDR2 SVGAGI. The CDR3 contains 16 residues. V lost 2 bases to trimming and J lost 0 bases, with 10 bases between them. The CDR3 is CASSYLGQANTGELFF. In DNA, the CDR3 is TGTGCCAGCAGTTACCTTGGGCAGGCGAACACCGGGGAGCTGTTTTTT.

The chain joins TRBV13 to TRBJ2-3; D remains ambiguous. The length of the CDR3 is 15 residues. V lost 3 bases and J lost 2, with 12 bases in between. Germline V gene lookup returns CDR1 PRHDT and CDR2 FYEKMQ (reference sequence). The CDR3, as DNA: TGTGCCAGCAGCTTGGAGCAACAAACCACAGATACGCAGTATTTT. It encodes CASSLEQQTTDTQYF.

The chain links TRBV28 to TRBJ2-7; D possibly matches TRBD1 or TRBD2 (5 bases each). The germline V and J ends were trimmed by 4 bases and 7 bases, with 14 bases remaining between them. The germline CDR1 and CDR2 sequences are MDHEN and SYDVKM. CDR3 size: 13 residues. Here the CDR3 DNA reads TGTGCCAGCAGTTCAGGGAGAGTTGGAGAGCAGTACTTC. Encoded protein: CASSSGRVGEQYF.

The chain joins TRBV10-3 to TRBJ2-7, with TRBD1 matching over 7 bases. The CDR3 has 14 amino acids. Germline CDR1 reads ENHRY; CDR2 reads SYGVKD. Losses at the gene ends were 6 bases for V and 1 base for J; bases not matched to a gene: 6. CDR3 protein: CAIRTTGQSYEQYF. CDR3 DNA: TGTGCCATCAGAACGACAGGGCAATCCTACGAGCAGTACTTC.

V gene TRBV5-1 combines with J gene TRBJ2-7, with 8 bases that match TRBD1. From germline, CDR1 is SGHRS and CDR2 YFSETQ. This CDR3 is built from 15 residues. With V trimmed by 7 bases and J by 3 bases, 12 bases remained unmatched. The chain's CDR3 is CASSNPGTGDYEQYF. The CDR3 coding sequence is TGCGCCAGCTCTAACCCCGGGACAGGAGACTACGAGCAGTACTTC. Full variable domain (missing parts from reference TRBV5-1 and TRBJ2-7): KAGVTQTPRYLIKTRGQQVTLSCSPISGHRSVSWYQQTPGQGLQFLFEYFSETQRNKGNFPGRFSGRQFSNSRSEMNVSTLELGDSALYLCASSNPGTGDYEQYFGPGTRLTVT.

The chain uses TRBV11-2 and TRBJ2-5; 8 bases are a match to TRBD1. The CDR3 spans 15 residues. The germline gives CDR1 SGHAT, CDR2 FQNNGV. The V gene end was trimmed by 5 bases and the J gene end by 5 bases; junction bases not matched to a gene: 10. The CDR3 sequence is CASSQTPGGGETQYF. The CDR3 bases are TGTGCCAGCAGCCAAACCCCAGGGGGCGGCGAGACCCAGTACTTC.